The 21 T cell receptor beta chains reported below all come from one sample, sequenced in a study of T cell changes during pregnancy in multiple sclerosis. The data were produced by immunoSEQ multiplex PCR, yet TCRdb's version contains in-frame clones alone and is incomplete. Of about 63,000 clones detected, about 94% appear once; the ten largest clones hold 3.2%. The specimen was CD8+ T cells from peripheral blood mononuclear cells, collected in the second trimester of pregnancy. The receptor source for this set is a female donor with multiple sclerosis, enrolled in a pregnancy study.

The chain links TRBV7-3 to TRBJ2-1, with 11 bases identical to TRBD1. V shed 4 bases, J shed 7 bases, and the junction held 12 bases outside the gene matches. The CDR3 runs 17 residues. Per germline, CDR1 SGHTA and CDR2 FQGTGA. DNA of the CDR3: TGTGCCAGCAGCTCTCTAGGCGGACAGGGGGCGTTTAATGAGCAGTTCTTC. This gives the protein CASSSLGGQGAFNEQFF.

This chain links TRBV2 with TRBJ1-6; D is perhaps TRBD1 (6 bases). CDR1 and CDR2 from the germline V gene are SNHLY and FYNNEI. CDR3 length: 12 amino acids. V lost 6 bases to trimming and J lost 11 bases, with 11 bases between them. The CDR3 sequence: CASRDTGPPLHF. The CDR3 nucleotides are TGTGCCAGCAGGGATACAGGGCCACCCCTCCACTTT.

The chain links TRBV2 to TRBJ2-5, with TRBD1 matching over 9 bases. Matching the DNA end better, TRBJ2-7 makes the J call doubtful. This CDR3 spans 14 amino acids. From germline, CDR1 is SNHLY and CDR2 FYNNEI. CDR3 residues: CASSSGTGNYEQYF. CDR3 in DNA: TGTGCCAGCTCATCCGGGACAGGGAACTACGAGCAGTACTTC.

The genes are TRBV27 and TRBJ1-3; no definite D call. V dropped 5 bases and J dropped 1 base, with 6 bases sitting between them. Germline V gene data show CDR1 as MNHEY and CDR2 as SMNVEV (reference sequence). CDR3 size: 13 residues. The CDR3 coding sequence is TGTGCCAGCAGTCCCCTATCTGGAAACACCATATATTTT. Protein sequence: CASSPLSGNTIYF.

The rearrangement uses TRBV19 and TRBJ1-1, with 7 bases lining up with TRBD1. V lost 5 bases, J lost 3 bases, and 12 bases stayed unmatched. The CDR3 is 16 amino acids. Per the germline V gene, CDR1 is LNHDA and CDR2 is SQIVND (reference sequence). The CDR3 nucleotides read TGTGCCAGTAGTTCAGACAGGGCTTTGTGGGACACTGAAGCTTTCTTT. Its protein product is CASSSDRALWDTEAFF. Combining the CDR3 with reference TRBV19 and TRBJ1-1 gives the whole variable domain DGGITQSPKYLFRKEGQNVTLSCEQNLNHDAMYWYRQDPGQGLRLIYYSQIVNDFQKGDIAEGYSVSREKKESFPLTVTSAQKNPTAFYLCASSSDRALWDTEAFFGQGTRLTVV.

J is TRBJ2-1 and V is TRBV4-3, with TRBD2 matching over 7 bases. CDR1 is LGHNA and CDR2 is YSLEER in the germline V gene. With 0 bases clipped from V and 1 base from J, the junction kept 3 bases outside the gene matches. This CDR3 region has 16 residues. As DNA, the CDR3 is TGCGCCAGCAGCCAAGACTCGGGAGGTTCCTACAATGAGCAGTTCTTC. It codes for CASSQDSGGSYNEQFF.

This chain connects TRBV5-4 to TRBJ2-2; TRBD1 is a possible D gene (5 bases). The CDR3 length is 14 residues. Trimming stripped 4 bases from V and 4 bases from J, with 11 bases between. CDR1 and CDR2 (germline): SGHNT, YYREEE (reference sequence). The CDR3 region is CASSTGLSTGELFF. The CDR3 nucleotides read TGTGCCAGCAGCACAGGTCTTTCCACCGGGGAGCTGTTTTTT.

The gene calls are TRBV6-4 and TRBJ2-3; D is perhaps TRBD2 (5 bases). This CDR3 has 13 residues. V was clipped by 5 bases and J by 2 bases, with 8 bases between them. The germline V gene encodes CDR1 MRHNA and CDR2 SNTAGT. CDR3 sequence (DNA): TGTGCCAGCAGTCTTCGGGACACAGATACGCAGTATTTT. Translation: CASSLRDTDTQYF.

This clone was observed once. Other DNA sequences from this sample encode an identical CDR3 as well. The V and J genes are TRBV19 and TRBJ2-7; 9 nucleotides match TRBD2. V lost 3 bases to trimming and J lost 4 bases; unmatched junction nucleotides: 4. The germline CDR1 and CDR2 sequences are LNHDA and SQIVND (reference sequence). This CDR3 comprises 14 residues. Here the CDR3 reads CASSMTSGGYEQYF. For the CDR3, the DNA is TGTGCCAGTAGTATGACTAGCGGAGGATACGAGCAGTACTTC.

The chain links TRBV27 to TRBJ2-3, with D possibly TRBD2 on 6 matching bases. The CDR3 covers 14 residues. The germline CDR1 and CDR2 sequences are MNHEY and SMNVEV (reference sequence). The V gene lost 5 bases and the J gene lost 6 bases, with 15 bases spanning the gap. The chain's CDR3 is CASSQFGGSDTQYF. CDR3 bases: TGTGCCAGCAGTCAATTTGGGGGGTCCGATACGCAGTATTTT.

The chain joins TRBV30 to TRBJ1-2; TRBD1 matches at 10 bases. Germline V gene lookup returns CDR1 GTSNPN and CDR2 SVGIG (reference sequence). The CDR3 is made up of 14 amino acids. V trimming: 3 bases; J trimming: 6 bases; junction bases outside the gene matches: 7. The CDR3 DNA sequence: TGTGCCTGGAGGCGACAGGGGGCTAAGAATGGCTACACCTTC. Its protein product is CAWRRQGAKNGYTF.

This chain links TRBV25-1 with TRBJ2-7, with 12 bases aligning to TRBD2. Germline V gives CDR1 MGHDK, CDR2 SYGVNS. The CDR3 has 15 residues. V gave up 6 bases and J gave up 2 bases; unmatched junction bases: 5. The CDR3 region is CASRLAGGPAYEQYF. For the CDR3, the DNA is TGTGCCAGCAGACTAGCGGGAGGCCCCGCCTACGAGCAGTACTTC.

V is TRBV19 and J is TRBJ2-7; TRBD1 matches at 8 bases. The germline CDR1 and CDR2 sequences are LNHDA and SQIVND (reference sequence). This CDR3 is built from 14 residues. V shed 6 bases, J shed 1 base, and the junction held 5 bases outside the gene matches. The CDR3 nucleotides are TGTGCCAGTAGCGGGACAGGTGGGTCCTACGAGCAGTACTTC. Residues: CASSGTGGSYEQYF.

CDR3 bases: TGTGCCAGCAGCGAGGGGCCGGGACTAGAGCAGTTCTTC. Protein: CASSEGPGLEQFF. The J gene is TRBJ2-1, the V gene TRBV2; TRBD2 matches at 7 bases. CDR3 length: 13 amino acids. Germline-derived CDR1 and CDR2 are SNHLY and FYNNEI. Trimming cost V 6 bases and J 10 bases; bases outside gene matches: 9. The variable domain in full, with the rest retrieved from reference TRBV2 and TRBJ2-1, is EPEVTQTPSHQVTQMGQEVILRCVPISNHLYFYWYRQILGQKVEFLVSFYNNEISEKSEIFDDQFSVERPDGSNFTLKIRSTKLEDSAMYFCASSEGPGLEQFFGPGTRLTVL.

The chain carries TRBV19 and TRBJ1-5, with D unresolved. Trimming pared 11 bases from V and 1 base from J, leaving 15 bases between. This CDR3 has 14 residues. Per germline, CDR1 LNHDA and CDR2 SQIVND (reference sequence). CDR3 DNA sequence: TGTGCCGCAGGTTTCGGCGTGAGCAATCAGCCCCAGCATTTT. This encodes CAAGFGVSNQPQHF.

This clone has only one observation. Other nucleotide sequences in the sample specify the same CDR3. The J gene is TRBJ2-7, the V gene TRBV30; maybe TRBD2 (6 bases). Trimming left V 0 bases short and J 2 bases short, with 8 bases between. Germline V gives CDR1 GTSNPN, CDR2 SVGIG (reference sequence). The CDR3 contains 13 residues. The CDR3 region has the DNA TGTGCCTGGAGTGTAGGCGGGGCCTACGAGCAGTACTTC. Its protein product is CAWSVGGAYEQYF.

The CDR3 protein is CASSLGGDTEAFF. The DNA for the CDR3 is TGTGCCAGCAGTTTAGGCGGGGACACTGAAGCTTTCTTT. The chain recombines TRBV28 with TRBJ1-1; D ambiguous. Germline-derived CDR1 and CDR2 are MDHEN and SYDVKM. This CDR3 spans 13 amino acids. V shed 2 bases and J shed 3 bases, with 7 bases lying between them.

The chain recombines TRBV7-9 with TRBJ2-3, with 11 bases matching TRBD2. The CDR3 sequence is 16 residues long. Germline values: CDR1 SEHNR, CDR2 FQNEAQ (reference sequence). With V trimmed by 4 bases and J by 0 bases, 3 bases remained unmatched. The CDR3 sequence is CASSSTSGISTDTQYF. CDR3 sequence (DNA): TGTGCCAGCAGCTCGACTAGCGGGATTAGCACAGATACGCAGTATTTT.

This rearrangement joins TRBV9 to TRBJ1-1; a possible D gene is TRBD1 (5 bases). Germline CDR1 reads SGDLS; CDR2 reads YYNGEE. This CDR3 contains 14 residues. The V end lost 2 bases, the J end lost 3 bases, and 11 bases lay between the germline ends. The CDR3 DNA reads as TGTGCCAGCAGCGTCTCCGGGGGGGACACTGAAGCTTTCTTT. Translated, it gives CASSVSGGDTEAFF.

The V gene is TRBV6-1, the J gene TRBJ1-5, with D possibly matching TRBD1 (5 bases). The CDR3 length is 13 residues. V lost 7 bases to trimming and J lost 4 bases, with 11 bases between them. The germline V gene has CDR1 MNHNS and CDR2 SASEGT. CDR3 nucleotides: TGTGCCAGCAAGTGGGCAGGGAATCAGCCCCAGCATTTT. It specifies CASKWAGNQPQHF.

V gene TRBV19 combines with J gene TRBJ2-3; TRBD1 is a possible D gene (6 bases). There are 15 residues in the CDR3. V lost 6 bases to trimming and J lost 0 bases, with 13 bases between them. From germline, CDR1 is LNHDA and CDR2 SQIVND (reference sequence). The CDR3 DNA reads TGTGCCAGTAGCCCTACAGGGATGAGCACAGATACGCAGTATTTT. This translates into CASSPTGMSTDTQYF.